The sequence of this TCR beta chain was determined in a study of T cell responses to AZD1222 COVID-19 vaccine. Turning to this clone: The antigen is not known.

Clones were sequenced by immunoSEQ multiplex PCR, and TCRdb holds only the in-frame ones, with some missing. The data contain roughly 180,000 clones, about nine tenths of them seen just once; the ten biggest clones take up about 3.5%. The germline gives CDR1 SNHLY, CDR2 FYNNEI. This CDR3 comprises 16 residues. Trimming cost V 3 bases and J 10 bases; bases outside gene matches: 10. Study conclusions and caveats: Baseline testing showed seropositivity in only six AZD1222 recipients. It should be noted that donors were predominantly white British and more often female, and clonal diversity was possibly underestimated.

Pooled samples include second doses given at about 4 or 12 weeks. The input for sequencing was peripheral blood, taken 28 days after the second AZD1222 dose. J is TRBJ1-6 and V is TRBV2; 9 positions agree with TRBD1. The source of this sequence is an adult who received the AZD1222 COVID-19 vaccine. The CDR3 nucleotides are TGTGCCAGCAGTGACCGGGGACAGGGTCCCGGATCACCCCTCCACTTT. Translation gives CASSDRGQGPGSPLHF.